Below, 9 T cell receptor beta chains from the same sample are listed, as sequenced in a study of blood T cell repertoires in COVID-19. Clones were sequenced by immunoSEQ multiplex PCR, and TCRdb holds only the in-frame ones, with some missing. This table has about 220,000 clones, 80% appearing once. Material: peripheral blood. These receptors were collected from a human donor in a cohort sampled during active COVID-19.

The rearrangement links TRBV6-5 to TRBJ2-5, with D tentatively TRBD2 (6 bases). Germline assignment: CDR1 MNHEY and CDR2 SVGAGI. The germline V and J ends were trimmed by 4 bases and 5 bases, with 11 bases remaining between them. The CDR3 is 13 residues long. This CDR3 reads CASSSPGGETQYF. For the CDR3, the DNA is TGTGCCAGCAGTTCCCCTGGAGGGGAGACCCAGTACTTC.

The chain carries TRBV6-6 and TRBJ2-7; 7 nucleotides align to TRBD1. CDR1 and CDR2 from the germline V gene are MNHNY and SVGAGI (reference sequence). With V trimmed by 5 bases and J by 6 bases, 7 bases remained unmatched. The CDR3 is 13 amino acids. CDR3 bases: TGTGCCAGCAGTGCCACAGGGGAGCGCGAGCAGTACTTC. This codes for CASSATGEREQYF.

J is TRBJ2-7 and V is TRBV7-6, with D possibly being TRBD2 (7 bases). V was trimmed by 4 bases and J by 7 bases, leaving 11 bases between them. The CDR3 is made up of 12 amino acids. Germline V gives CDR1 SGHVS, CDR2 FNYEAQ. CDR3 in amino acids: CASSSGGPEQYF. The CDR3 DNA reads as TGTGCCAGCAGCTCGGGGGGCCCTGAGCAGTACTTC.

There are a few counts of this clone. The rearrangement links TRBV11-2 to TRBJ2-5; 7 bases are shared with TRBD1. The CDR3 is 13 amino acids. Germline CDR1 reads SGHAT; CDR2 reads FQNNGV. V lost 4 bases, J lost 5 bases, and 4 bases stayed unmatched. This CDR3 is CASSSGQRETQYF. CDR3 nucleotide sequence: TGTGCCAGCAGCTCGGGACAGCGGGAGACCCAGTACTTC.

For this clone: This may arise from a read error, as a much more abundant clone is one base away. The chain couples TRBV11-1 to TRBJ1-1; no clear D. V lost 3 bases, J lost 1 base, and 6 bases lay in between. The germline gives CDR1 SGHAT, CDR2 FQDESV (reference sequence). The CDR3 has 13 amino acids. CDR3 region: CASSLVRNTEAFF. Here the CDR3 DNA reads TGTGCCAGCAGCTTGGTCAGGAACACTGAAGCTTTCTTT. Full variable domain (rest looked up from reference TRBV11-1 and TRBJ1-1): EAEVAQSPRYKITEKSQAVAFWCDPISGHATLYWYRQILGQGPELLVQFQDESVVDDSQLPKDRFSAERLKGVDSTLKIQPAELGDSAMYLCASSLVRNTEAFFGQGTRLTVV.

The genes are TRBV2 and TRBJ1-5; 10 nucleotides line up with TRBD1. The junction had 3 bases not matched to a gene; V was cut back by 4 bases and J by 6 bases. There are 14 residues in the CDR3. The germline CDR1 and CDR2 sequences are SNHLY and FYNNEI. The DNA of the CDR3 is TGTGCCAGCAGTGGGACAGGGGGGAGTCAGCCCCAGCATTTT. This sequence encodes CASSGTGGSQPQHF. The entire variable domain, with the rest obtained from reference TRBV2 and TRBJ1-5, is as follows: EPEVTQTPSHQVTQMGQEVILRCVPISNHLYFYWYRQILGQKVEFLVSFYNNEISEKSEIFDDQFSVERPDGSNFTLKIRSTKLEDSAMYFCASSGTGGSQPQHFGDGTRLSIL.

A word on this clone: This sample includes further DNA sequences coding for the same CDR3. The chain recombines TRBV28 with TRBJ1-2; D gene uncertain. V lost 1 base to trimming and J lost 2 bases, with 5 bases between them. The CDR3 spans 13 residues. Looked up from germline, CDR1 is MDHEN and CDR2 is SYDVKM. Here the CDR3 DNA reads TGTGCCAGCAGTTTATCCGGGAACTATGGCTACACCTTC. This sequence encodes CASSLSGNYGYTF.

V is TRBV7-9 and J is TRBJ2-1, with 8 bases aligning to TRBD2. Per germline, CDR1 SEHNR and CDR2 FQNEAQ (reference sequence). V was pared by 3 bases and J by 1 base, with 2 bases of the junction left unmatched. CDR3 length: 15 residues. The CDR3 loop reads CASSFGGASYNEQFF. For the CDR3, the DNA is TGTGCCAGCAGCTTCGGGGGGGCATCCTACAATGAGCAGTTCTTC.

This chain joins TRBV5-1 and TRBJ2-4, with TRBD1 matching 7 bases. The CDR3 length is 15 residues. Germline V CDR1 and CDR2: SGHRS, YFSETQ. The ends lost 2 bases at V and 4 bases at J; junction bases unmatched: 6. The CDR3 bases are TGCGCCAGCAGCTTTCCCCGACAGGGAAAAAACATTCAGTACTTC. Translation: CASSFPRQGKNIQYF.